This TCR beta chain was recovered during a study of CD8+ T cells in alopecia areata. Findings of the study overall: Resident alphabeta T cells of normal skin are also sequenced in scalp samples.

Per the germline V gene, CDR1 is MGHRA and CDR2 is YSYEKL. Trimming removed 4 bases from V and 0 bases from J, with 13 bases in between. The CDR3 sequence is 16 residues long. Peripheral blood and lesional scalp punch biopsies came from alopecia areata patients. Following RNA extraction, reverse transcription yielded cDNA that acted as the sequencing template. TCRdb's table, derived via immunoSEQ multiplex PCR, lists solely in-frame clones and lacks some. The sample includes about 64,000 clones, about 40% of them seen just once. A remark on this clone: Antigen specificity is unknown.

The rearrangement links TRBV4-1 to TRBJ2-1, with a possible D match to TRBD1 (5 bases). Material: NKG2D-low CD8+ T cells sorted from blood. The clonotype comes from a human donor with alopecia areata. Written as DNA, the CDR3 is TGCGCCAGCAGCCGAGCGTACAGGTCCTCCTACAATGAGCAGTTCTTC. Translated: CASSRAYRSSYNEQFF.